These 7 T cell receptor beta chains were sequenced from one sample in a study of PD-L1 blockade in urothelial cancer. This sample's time point: pretreatment peripheral blood. Profiled with immunoSEQ multiplex PCR; TCRdb holds only in-frame clones, not every one. Here the sample spans 30,000 to 50,000 clones, roughly 92% being singletons. This specimen was PBMCs, taken around atezolizumab (anti-PD-L1) treatment. The receptors were sampled from a woman aged 55-69 years with urothelial cancer.

The chain has TRBV29-1 and TRBJ1-4; 9 nucleotides agree with TRBD1. The CDR3 is 14 amino acids. The V gene end was trimmed by 5 bases and the J gene end by 6 bases; junction bases not matched to a gene: 7. CDR1 and CDR2 from the germline V gene are SQVTM and ANQGSEA. The chain's CDR3 is CSVSGTGSDEKLFF. CDR3 DNA sequence: TGCAGCGTTTCCGGGACAGGGAGTGATGAAAAACTGTTTTTT.

This clone appeared a single time. The V and J genes are TRBV5-1 and TRBJ2-5, with 8 positions matching TRBD1. This CDR3 contains 13 residues. Germline V gene sequence: CDR1 SGHRS, CDR2 YFSETQ. Losses at the gene ends were 7 bases for V and 5 bases for J; bases not matched to a gene: 7. The CDR3 protein is CASGQGARETQYF. As DNA, the CDR3 is TGCGCCAGCGGGCAGGGGGCCCGGGAGACCCAGTACTTC.

CDR3 loop: CASSERAGDTEAFF. CDR3 coding DNA: TGTGCCAGCAGTGAAAGGGCAGGGGACACTGAAGCTTTCTTT. The rearrangement joins TRBV6-1 to TRBJ1-1; perhaps TRBD1 as D (6 bases). There are 14 residues in the CDR3. Looked up from germline, CDR1 is MNHNS and CDR2 is SASEGT. V lost 2 bases and J lost 3, with 10 bases in between.

This chain joins TRBV5-1 and TRBJ2-1; tentative D call: TRBD2 (7 bases). This CDR3 comprises 16 residues. Per germline, CDR1 SGHRS and CDR2 YFSETQ. Trimming took 5 bases from V and 3 from J, leaving 18 bases between them. The CDR3 loop is CASSQGGGGSYNEQFF. The CDR3 DNA is TGCGCCAGCAGTCAAGGGGGGGGCGGGAGCTACAATGAGCAGTTCTTC.

V usage is TRBV4-2 and J usage is TRBJ2-7; no firm D call. Trimming stripped 0 bases from V and 2 bases from J, with 5 bases between. This CDR3 comprises 13 residues. The germline V gene encodes CDR1 LGHNA and CDR2 YNFKEQ. The CDR3 DNA follows: TGTGCCAGCAGCCAAGACAGAACCTACGAGCAGTACTTC. Translation gives CASSQDRTYEQYF.

The genes are TRBV27 and TRBJ1-1, with a possible D match to TRBD1 (5 bases). V lost 8 bases and J lost 8, with 18 bases in between. The CDR3 consists of 13 residues. Germline V gene sequence: CDR1 MNHEY, CDR2 SMNVEV (reference sequence). CDR3 bases: TGTGCCAGCTCTTGGGGCATCCTTTACGAAGCTTTCTTT. Protein product: CASSWGILYEAFF.

The CDR3 sequence: CASSVSSGNGGELFF. CDR3 coding DNA: TGTGCCAGCAGCGTTTCTAGCGGGAATGGCGGGGAGCTGTTTTTT. The chain has TRBV7-2 and TRBJ2-2; 9 bases agree with TRBD2. The CDR3 extends over 15 amino acids. The V gene end was trimmed by 5 bases and the J gene end by 7 bases; junction bases not matched to a gene: 8. Germline V gene data show CDR1 as SGHTA and CDR2 as FQGNSA. The whole variable domain, filled in from reference TRBV7-2 and TRBJ2-2, reads GAGVSQSPSNKVTEKGKDVELRCDPISGHTALYWYRQSLGQGLEFLIYFQGNSAPDKSGLPSDRFSAERTGGSVSTLTIQRTQQEDSAVYLCASSVSSGNGGELFFGEGSRLTVL.